The rows below give T cell receptor beta chains drawn from one sample of a study of siplizumab effects on memory and regulatory T cells. TCRdb's copy holds only in-frame clones and misses some; the assay was immunoSEQ multiplex PCR. The table lists some 97,000 clones, about 95% of them singletons. The sample taken for sequencing was non-Treg CD4+ T cells sorted from blood. These receptors came from a human donor in good health. Both conserved end residues are part of each CDR3. D genes are given only for firm matches. Where a row states a size, it is once, few, many or the class of an expanded clone; other rows omit it.

size: NA; V: TRBV2; J: TRBJ1-5; D: NA; DNA: TGTGCCAGCAGGCAGGGGCGTTATAGCAATCAGCCCCAGCATTTT; CDR3: CASRQGRYSNQPQHF
size: NA; V: TRBV5-1; J: TRBJ1-1; D: NA; DNA: TGCGCCAGCAGCTTAGGGACATCGGCGGCCACTGAAGCTTTCTTT; CDR3: CASSLGTSAATEAFF
size: NA; V: TRBV7-3; J: TRBJ2-2; D: NA; DNA: TGTGCCAGCAGCTTAAGGTCGCAGGGTGGCACCGGGGAGCTGTTTTTT; CDR3: CASSLRSQGGTGELFF
size: NA; V: TRBV14; J: TRBJ1-2; D: TRBD1; DNA: TGTGCCAGCAGCGTCGGGACAGCCTATGGCTACACCTTC; CDR3: CASSVGTAYGYTF
size: NA; V: TRBV6-1; J: TRBJ1-2; D: NA; DNA: TGTGCCAGCAACCCTGATTTTGGTCATGGCTACACCTTC; CDR3: CASNPDFGHGYTF
size: NA; V: TRBV9; J: TRBJ2-3; D: NA; DNA: TGTGCCAGCAGCGCTCCCCTTCGGGGTTGGACGCAGTATTTT; CDR3: CASSAPLRGWTQYF
size: NA; V: TRBV29-1; J: TRBJ2-3; D: NA; DNA: TGCAGCGTTGAAAGAGGGCTAGCCGCAGATACGCAGTATTTT; CDR3: CSVERGLAADTQYF
size: NA; V: TRBV6-6; J: TRBJ1-2; D: NA; DNA: TGTGCCAGCAGAACCAAATCAGAGGTTATTCATGGCTACACCTTC; CDR3: CASRTKSEVIHGYTF
size: NA; V: TRBV7-9; J: TRBJ2-5; D: NA; DNA: TGTGCCAGCAGCTTAGTGCAGGGGCAAGAGACCCAGTACTTC; CDR3: CASSLVQGQETQYF
size: NA; V: TRBV11-3; J: TRBJ2-7; D: TRBD1; DNA: TGTGCCAGCAGCTTAACCGGGACAGTATTACGTGTGCAGTACTTC; CDR3: CASSLTGTVLRVQYF
size: NA; V: TRBV7-3; J: TRBJ2-2; D: NA; DNA: TGTGCCAGCAGCCAAGATGGTTACACCGGGGAGCTGTTTTTT; CDR3: CASSQDGYTGELFF
size: NA; V: TRBV7-3; J: TRBJ1-6; D: NA; DNA: TGTGCCAGCAGCTTAACAGGGGCACGTAATTCACCCCTCCACTTT; CDR3: CASSLTGARNSPLHF
size: NA; V: TRBV27; J: TRBJ2-7; D: NA; DNA: TGTGCCAGCAGTTTATCGCCGGTAGGTTACGAGCAGTACTTC; CDR3: CASSLSPVGYEQYF
size: once; V: TRBV7-3; J: TRBJ2-2; D: TRBD2; DNA: TGTGCCAGCAGCAGGGACTACACCGCCGGGGAGCTGTTTTTT; CDR3: CASSRDYTAGELFF
size: NA; V: TRBV13; J: TRBJ2-1; D: TRBD2; DNA: TGTGCCAGCAGCTTAGCCCGACTAGCGGGAACCTACAATGAGCAGTTCTTC; CDR3: CASSLARLAGTYNEQFF
size: NA; V: TRBV7-9; J: TRBJ1-2; D: TRBD1; DNA: TGTGCCAGCAGCCTAGGACAGGGAGGGGGCTATGGCTACACCTTC; CDR3: CASSLGQGGGYGYTF